The 31 T cell receptor beta chains presented below share a single source sample, sequenced in a study of T-cell memory formation after mild COVID-19. A single record per CDR3 protein comes from TCRdb applying MiXCR to the 5' RACE reads. In the table there are over 250,000 distinct CDR3 sequences, roughly 15% of which are singletons. The material sequenced was PBMCs or a T cell subset sorted from them (not recorded which). Source of these receptors: a man younger than 30 who had mild COVID-19 (a few samples of this study predate the infection). Cell type and time point are not known.

This clonotype appeared a few times. The V call is TRBV10-3, the J call TRBJ2-1; D unclear. This CDR3 has 13 residues. Germline V lookup: CDR1 ENHRY, CDR2 SYGVKD. Trimming left V 3 bases short and J 10 bases short, with 13 bases between. CDR3 region: CAISEIWVGEQFF. The CDR3 region has the DNA TGTGCCATCAGTGAAATATGGGTTGGGGAGCAGTTCTTC.

In its sample, this clonotype was seen a few times. The chain carries TRBV6-1 and TRBJ2-5, with D perhaps matching TRBD1 (7 bases). The CDR3 sequence is 14 residues long. Germline V gene sequence: CDR1 MNHNS, CDR2 SASEGT. With 2 bases removed from V and 7 bases from J, the gap between germline ends came to 14 bases. The CDR3 sequence is CASSELPQGGTQYF. In DNA, the CDR3 is TGTGCCAGCAGTGAACTTCCTCAGGGGGGGACCCAGTACTTC.

This clonotype was seen only a few times. The chain uses TRBV20-1 and TRBJ2-2, with D possibly matching TRBD1 (6 bases). V lost 7 bases and J lost 7, with 19 bases in between. The V gene's germline CDR1 is DFQATT and CDR2 SNEGSKA (reference sequence). The CDR3 consists of 14 residues. The CDR3 reads CSVSGRGEGGELFF. In DNA, the CDR3 is TGCAGTGTCAGCGGCAGGGGCGAGGGCGGGGAGCTGTTTTTT.

The chain combines TRBV5-1 with TRBJ2-5, with TRBD1 as a possible D gene (6 bases). Germline CDR1 reads SGHRS; CDR2 reads YFSETQ. The CDR3 has 13 amino acids. Between the trimmed V and J ends, which lost 5 bases and 5 bases, there was a span of 13 bases. As DNA, the CDR3 is TGCGCCAGCAGGAGGGGGTCCGAGGAGACCCAGTACTTC. It yields the protein CASRRGSEETQYF.

Many counts were recorded for this clonotype. The chain is built from TRBV7-2 and TRBJ1-5; D uncertain. The CDR3 extends over 12 amino acids. Germline CDR1 is SGHTA and CDR2 is FQGNSA. Trimming left V 1 base short and J 6 bases short, with 4 bases between. DNA for the CDR3: TGTGCCAGCAGCTTAGGGCCTCAGCCCCAGCATTTT. As protein: CASSLGPQPQHF.

The chain links TRBV12-3 or TRBV12-4 to TRBJ1-1, with TRBD1 as a possible D gene (6 bases). The CDR3 spans 16 residues. V lost 3 bases and J lost 2, with 16 bases in between. The CDR3 nucleotides are TGTGCCAGCAGTTTTTCTGTAGTACAGGGAAACACTGAAGCTTTCTTT. It encodes CASSFSVVQGNTEAFF.

There are a few counts of this clonotype. This chain connects TRBV7-9 to TRBJ1-1; 8 bases are a match to TRBD1. The ends lost 4 bases at V and 6 bases at J; junction bases unmatched: 7. Germline loops: CDR1 SEHNR, CDR2 FQNEAQ (reference sequence). The CDR3 runs to 14 residues. CDR3: CASSSTTGDAEAFF. The CDR3 DNA follows: TGTGCCAGCAGCTCTACGACAGGGGACGCTGAAGCTTTCTTT.

This clonotype appeared a few times. The chain recombines TRBV4-1 with TRBJ2-5, with 10 bases aligning to TRBD1. After removal of 3 bases from V and 1 base from J, the junction contained 2 bases not matched to a gene. The CDR3 contains 15 residues. Per germline, CDR1 MGHRA and CDR2 YSYEKL. The CDR3 loop reads CASSHRQGAQETQYF. The CDR3 DNA is TGCGCCAGCAGCCACAGACAGGGGGCCCAAGAGACCCAGTACTTC.

This clonotype has at least ten counts. The gene calls are TRBV29-1 and TRBJ1-5; no firm D call. Germline V gives CDR1 SQVTM, CDR2 ANQGSEA. Between the trimmed V and J ends, which lost 5 bases and 4 bases, there was a span of 9 bases. This CDR3 contains 12 residues. In DNA, the CDR3 is TGCAGCGTTTCAGATCCTAATCAGCCCCAGCATTTT. Protein sequence: CSVSDPNQPQHF.

This clonotype was seen a few times. V gene TRBV11-3 combines with J gene TRBJ1-1; no firm D call. Trimming removed 3 bases at V and 3 bases at J, with 8 bases between. Germline V gene sequence: CDR1 SGHNT, CDR2 YENEEA. There are 13 residues in the CDR3. The CDR3 region is CASSFMRDTEAFF. CDR3 DNA sequence: TGTGCCAGCAGCTTCATGCGGGACACTGAAGCTTTCTTT.

The J gene is TRBJ1-5, the V gene TRBV20-1; unclear D gene. CDR3 length equals 15 residues. Germline assignment: CDR1 DFQATT and CDR2 SNEGSKA (reference sequence). The CDR3 protein is CTSIRFSYSNQPQHF. CDR3 in DNA: TGCACCTCCATCCGGTTTTCTTATAGCAATCAGCCCCAGCATTTT.

The genes are TRBV9 and TRBJ2-5; D may be TRBD2 (6 bases). The CDR3 runs to 15 residues. CDR1 is SGDLS, CDR2 YYNGEE, per germline. The V end was cut by 0 bases, the J end by 5 bases, with 14 bases between. In DNA, the CDR3 is TGTGCCAGCAGCGTAGAAATGGCGGGGACGGAGACCCAGTACTTC. It specifies CASSVEMAGTETQYF.

In its sample, this clonotype was seen a few times. J is TRBJ2-5 and V is TRBV6-5; either TRBD1 or TRBD2 may fit D (6 bases each). The V end was cut by 6 bases, the J end by 7 bases, with 15 bases between. Germline V lookup: CDR1 MNHEY, CDR2 SVGAGI. This CDR3 has 13 amino acids. CDR3 coding DNA: TGTGCCAGCAGCCCGGGGGCAGTGATGACCCAGTACTTC. Translation gives CASSPGAVMTQYF.

This chain connects TRBV9 to TRBJ1-5; D is unclear. The ends were cut back, 0 bases at V and 4 bases at J, with 11 bases in the middle. The germline gives CDR1 SGDLS, CDR2 YYNGEE. The CDR3 spans 15 residues. The CDR3 nucleotides are TGTGCCAGCAGCGTAGAGGGAGGGCGGAATCAGCCCCAGCATTTT. Encoded protein: CASSVEGGRNQPQHF.

The chain uses TRBV29-1 and TRBJ1-5, with 8 bases fitting TRBD1. Trimming removed 4 bases from V and 7 bases from J; junction bases left unmatched: 9. CDR3 length equals 14 residues. Germline loops: CDR1 SQVTM, CDR2 ANQGSEA. The CDR3 region has the DNA TGCAGCGTTGGGGCAGGGGGCGCAGAGCAGCCCCAGCATTTT. Protein sequence: CSVGAGGAEQPQHF.

This chain links TRBV6-6 with TRBJ1-1; unclear D gene. The V and J ends lost 0 bases and 6 bases respectively, with 5 bases between them. The V gene's germline CDR1 is MNHNY and CDR2 SVGAGI (reference sequence). CDR3 length equals 12 residues. CDR3 residues: CASSYSQPEAFF. The CDR3, as DNA: TGTGCCAGCAGTTACTCTCAGCCTGAAGCTTTCTTT.

Ten or more counts support this clonotype. The rearrangement links TRBV27 to TRBJ2-7; a possible D gene is TRBD1 (5 bases). In germline, CDR1 is MNHEY, CDR2 SMNVEV (reference sequence). The CDR3 has 13 amino acids. V shed 5 bases and J shed 3 bases, with 11 bases lying between them. CDR3 DNA sequence: TGTGCCAGCAGTCTTAAACAGGACTACGAGCAGTACGTC. It yields the protein CASSLKQDYEQYV.

This clonotype has just a few counts. This chain connects TRBV4-3 to TRBJ2-5; 8 bases align to TRBD1. Unmatched junction bases numbered 12, after V lost 4 bases and J lost 5 bases. This CDR3 has 16 residues. The germline V gene encodes CDR1 LGHNA and CDR2 YSLEER. The CDR3 sequence is CASSPWGTGIQETQYF. The CDR3 coding sequence is TGCGCCAGCAGCCCCTGGGGGACAGGAATACAGGAGACCCAGTACTTC.

The V call is TRBV7-2, the J call TRBJ2-5; 10 bases align to TRBD2. CDR1 is SGHTA, CDR2 FQGNSA, per germline. V trimming: 2 bases; J trimming: 0 bases; junction bases outside the gene matches: 9. The CDR3 covers 18 residues. Here the CDR3 reads CASSLSSSGGPYQETQYF. Here the CDR3 DNA reads TGTGCCAGCAGCTTATCGTCTAGCGGGGGCCCGTACCAAGAGACCCAGTACTTC. Looking up the rest from reference TRBV7-2 and TRBJ2-5 gives the full variable domain: GAGVSQSPSNKVTEKGKDVELRCDPISGHTALYWYRQSLGQGLEFLIYFQGNSAPDKSGLPSDRFSAERTGGSVSTLTIQRTQQEDSAVYLCASSLSSSGGPYQETQYFGPGTRLLVL.

The table lists this clonotype with a few counts. This chain connects TRBV12-3 or TRBV12-4 to TRBJ2-3; D possibly uses TRBD1 or TRBD2 (6 bases each). Deletions cut 2 bases from V and 3 bases from J, with 12 bases between. The CDR3 has 15 amino acids. The CDR3 loop reads CASSLMGGKTDTQYF. As DNA, the CDR3 is TGTGCCAGCAGTTTAATGGGGGGCAAAACAGATACGCAGTATTTT.

The chain has TRBV29-1 and TRBJ1-1; 7 nucleotides align to TRBD1. The CDR3 runs to 13 residues. Trimming took 6 bases from V and 5 from J; bases not matched to a gene: 9. Germline V gene lookup returns CDR1 SQVTM and CDR2 ANQGSEA. For the CDR3, the DNA is TGCAGCGTCCAAACAGGGGAGCGGACTGAAGCTTTCTTT. This sequence encodes CSVQTGERTEAFF.

The chain employs TRBV2 and TRBJ2-1; 11 positions agree with TRBD2. CDR1 is SNHLY and CDR2 is FYNNEI in the germline V gene. The CDR3 length is 17 residues. Trimming cost V 8 bases and J 7 bases; bases outside gene matches: 16. The CDR3 is CASGTPELAGEENEQFF. CDR3 nucleotides: TGTGCCAGCGGCACTCCCGAACTAGCGGGGGAAGAGAATGAGCAGTTCTTC.

This rearrangement joins TRBV4-1 to TRBJ2-5; D is undetermined. V lost 0 bases, J lost 5 bases, and 13 bases lay in between. The length of the CDR3 is 15 residues. Germline CDR1 is MGHRA and CDR2 is YSYEKL. The CDR3 DNA reads TGCGCCAGCAGCCAAGAGGGTCCAGGTGTGGAGACCCAGTACTTC. Protein product: CASSQEGPGVETQYF.

This clonotype showed up many times. The chain joins TRBV12-3 or TRBV12-4 to TRBJ1-2; D perhaps matches TRBD1 (5 bases). Trimming removed 5 bases at V and 4 bases at J, with 8 bases between. This CDR3 has 12 amino acids. This CDR3 reads CASSRGGYGYTF. The CDR3, as DNA: TGTGCCAGCAGTCGGGGGGGCTATGGCTACACCTTC.

This clonotype has just a few counts. The chain has TRBV3-1 and TRBJ2-7; D is uncertain. Germline V gives CDR1 LGHDT, CDR2 YNNKEL (reference sequence). There are 13 residues in the CDR3. The V end was cut by 4 bases, the J end by 1 base, with 8 bases between. CDR3 sequence (DNA): TGTGCCAGCAGCCCCGGACCTTCCTACGAGCAGTACGTC. Protein: CASSPGPSYEQYV.

At least ten counts were recorded for this clonotype. The CDR3 bases are TGCGCCAGCAGCCAAGAATTTATGGGGGGCGGGCAGTACTTC. Its translation: CASSQEFMGGGQYF. The rearrangement joins TRBV4-3 to TRBJ2-7; D may match TRBD1 or TRBD2 (6 bases each). Germline V CDR1 and CDR2: LGHNA, YSLEER. The V end was cut by 0 bases, the J end by 9 bases, with 15 bases between. The CDR3 covers 14 residues.

This clonotype was found a few times. The chain combines TRBV5-1 with TRBJ1-1; no reliable D call. This CDR3 is 14 amino acids long. V gave up 0 bases and J gave up 0 bases, with 6 bases separating them. The germline V gene encodes CDR1 SGHRS and CDR2 YFSETQ. CDR3 region: CASSLGNMNTEAFF. CDR3 bases: TGCGCCAGCAGCTTGGGGAACATGAACACTGAAGCTTTCTTT.

J is TRBJ2-2 and V is TRBV7-9; weak D call: TRBD2 (6 bases). V dropped 3 bases and J dropped 5 bases, with 13 bases sitting between them. The CDR3 is 15 amino acids. Germline V gene sequence: CDR1 SEHNR, CDR2 FQNEAQ (reference sequence). DNA of the CDR3: TGTGCCAGCAGCTTGGTGTCAGGAGGGACCGGGGAGCTGTTTTTT. This gives the protein CASSLVSGGTGELFF.

In DNA, the CDR3 is TGCGCCAGCAGCCAGACAGGGAATGAAGCTTTCTTT. It translates to CASSQTGNEAFF. The V and J genes are TRBV5-1 and TRBJ1-1; 7 positions agree with TRBD1. V lost 4 bases and J lost 7; bases outside the gene matches: 4. Germline V lookup: CDR1 SGHRS, CDR2 YFSETQ. This CDR3 region has 12 residues.

This clonotype was seen more than once but under ten times. CDR3 sequence (DNA): TGCAGTGCTACCGGGACTAGCGGACGCACAGATACGCAGTATTTT. Protein: CSATGTSGRTDTQYF. The chain recombines TRBV20-1 with TRBJ2-3; TRBD2 aligns across 11 bases. The CDR3 consists of 15 residues. The V gene end was trimmed by 4 bases and the J gene end by 1 base; junction bases not matched to a gene: 4. The V gene's germline CDR1 is DFQATT and CDR2 SNEGSKA (reference sequence).

In its sample, this clonotype was seen a few times. V usage is TRBV3-1 and J usage is TRBJ1-1; no reliable D call. The ends were cut back, 3 bases at V and 6 bases at J, with 11 bases in the middle. The CDR3 runs 13 residues. The V gene's germline CDR1 is LGHDT and CDR2 YNNKEL (reference sequence). Here the CDR3 DNA reads TGTGCCAGCAGCCATGGATCACCCGCTGAAGCTTTCTTT. Its protein product is CASSHGSPAEAFF.